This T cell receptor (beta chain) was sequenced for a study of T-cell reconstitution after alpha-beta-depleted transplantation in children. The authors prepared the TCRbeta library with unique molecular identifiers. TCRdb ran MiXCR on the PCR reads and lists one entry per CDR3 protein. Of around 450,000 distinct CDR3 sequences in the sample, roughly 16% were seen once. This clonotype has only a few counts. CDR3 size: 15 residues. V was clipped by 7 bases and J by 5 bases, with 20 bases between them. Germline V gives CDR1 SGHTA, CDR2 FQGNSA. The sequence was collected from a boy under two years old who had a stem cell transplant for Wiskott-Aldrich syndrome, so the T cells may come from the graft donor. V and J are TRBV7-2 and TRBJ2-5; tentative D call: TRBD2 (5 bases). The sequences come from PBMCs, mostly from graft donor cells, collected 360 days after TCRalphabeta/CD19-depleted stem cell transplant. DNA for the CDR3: TGTGCCAGCAACCTACTCGTTTCCTCGGGGGAGACCCAGTACTTC. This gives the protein CASNLLVSSGETQYF.